This T cell receptor (beta chain) was retrieved from a study of cytomegalovirus exposure and HLA in healthy donors. For the study at large: A data release that came early held 80 million to 95 million unique TCRs from HLA-typed donors.

Trimming shortened V by 3 bases and J by 5 bases, and 6 bases separated the two germline ends. From germline, CDR1 is GTSNPN and CDR2 SVGIG (reference sequence). There are 11 residues in the CDR3. With 60 Vbeta and 13 Jbeta primers, the PCR was carried out. Libraries were prepared by immunoSEQ multiplex PCR; TCRdb keeps only in-frame clonotypes and omits some of them. The table lists roughly 180,000 clones, about 81% of them singletons. The chain couples TRBV30 to TRBJ2-3; D gene unclear. This TCR derives from a woman between 18 and 29 years old in good health and CMV-seropositive. The sample taken for sequencing was PBMCs. For the CDR3, the DNA is TGTGCCTGGAGACATGGAGATACGCAGTATTTT. Its translation: CAWRHGDTQYF.